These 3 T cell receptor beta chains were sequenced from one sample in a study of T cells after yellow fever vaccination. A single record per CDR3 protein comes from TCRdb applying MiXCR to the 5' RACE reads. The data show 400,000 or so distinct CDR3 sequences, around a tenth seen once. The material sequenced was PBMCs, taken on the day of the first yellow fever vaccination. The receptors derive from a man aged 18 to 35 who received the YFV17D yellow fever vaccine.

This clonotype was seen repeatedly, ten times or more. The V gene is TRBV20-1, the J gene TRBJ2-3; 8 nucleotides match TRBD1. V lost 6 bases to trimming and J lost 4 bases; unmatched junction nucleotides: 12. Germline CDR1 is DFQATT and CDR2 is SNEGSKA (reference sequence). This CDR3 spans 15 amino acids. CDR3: CSAHQWDRRSDTQYF. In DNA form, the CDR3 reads TGCAGTGCCCACCAATGGGACAGGAGGTCAGATACGCAGTATTTT.

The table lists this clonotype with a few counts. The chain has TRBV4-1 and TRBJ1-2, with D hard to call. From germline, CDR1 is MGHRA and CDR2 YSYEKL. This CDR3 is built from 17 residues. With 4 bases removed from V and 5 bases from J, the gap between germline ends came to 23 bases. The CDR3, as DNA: TGCGCCAGCAGCCCCCGAATCCACCAGACCGACACATATGGCTACACCTTC. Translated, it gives CASSPRIHQTDTYGYTF.

As DNA, the CDR3 is TGTGCCAGCAGCTTAGAGCGGCTCGCTACGCAGTATTTT. This gives the protein CASSLERLATQYF. This sequence joins TRBV7-2 and TRBJ2-3; D possibly corresponds to TRBD2 (5 bases). Germline V CDR1 and CDR2: SGHTA, FQGNSA. The V gene lost 1 base and the J gene lost 8 bases, with 10 bases spanning the gap. This CDR3 comprises 13 residues.